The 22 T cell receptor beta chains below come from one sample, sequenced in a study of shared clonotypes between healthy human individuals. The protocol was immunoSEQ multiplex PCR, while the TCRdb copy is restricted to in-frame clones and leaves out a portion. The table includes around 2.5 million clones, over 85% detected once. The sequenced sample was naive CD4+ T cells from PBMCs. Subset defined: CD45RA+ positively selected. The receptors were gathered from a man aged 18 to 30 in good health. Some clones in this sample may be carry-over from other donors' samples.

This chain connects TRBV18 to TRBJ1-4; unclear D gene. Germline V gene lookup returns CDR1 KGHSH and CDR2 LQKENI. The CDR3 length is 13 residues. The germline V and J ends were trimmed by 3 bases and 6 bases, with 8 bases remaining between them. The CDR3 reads CASSPGMDEKLFF. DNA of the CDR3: TGTGCCAGCTCACCCGGTATGGATGAAAAACTGTTTTTT.

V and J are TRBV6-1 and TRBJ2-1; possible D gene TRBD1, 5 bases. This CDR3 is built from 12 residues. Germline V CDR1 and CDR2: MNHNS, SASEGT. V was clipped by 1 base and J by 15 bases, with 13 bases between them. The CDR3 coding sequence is TGTGCCAGCAGTGAAGTAAACAGGTGGTCGTTCTTC. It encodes CASSEVNRWSFF.

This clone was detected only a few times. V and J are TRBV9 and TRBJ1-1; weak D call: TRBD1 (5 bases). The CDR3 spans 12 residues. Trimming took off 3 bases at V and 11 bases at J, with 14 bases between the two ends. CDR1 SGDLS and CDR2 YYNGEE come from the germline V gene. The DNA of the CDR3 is TGTGCCAGCAGCGAGATAGCAGGGACCGCTTTCTTT. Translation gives CASSEIAGTAFF.

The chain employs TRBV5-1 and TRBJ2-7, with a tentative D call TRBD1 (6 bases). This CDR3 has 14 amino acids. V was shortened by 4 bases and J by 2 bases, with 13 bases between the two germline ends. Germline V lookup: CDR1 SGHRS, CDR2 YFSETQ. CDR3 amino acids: CASSPLGAPYEQYF. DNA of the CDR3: TGCGCCAGCAGCCCTTTGGGGGCCCCCTACGAGCAGTACTTC. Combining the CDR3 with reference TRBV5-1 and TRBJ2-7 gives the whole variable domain KAGVTQTPRYLIKTRGQQVTLSCSPISGHRSVSWYQQTPGQGLQFLFEYFSETQRNKGNFPGRFSGRQFSNSRSEMNVSTLELGDSALYLCASSPLGAPYEQYFGPGTRLTVT.

The DNA of the CDR3 is TGTGCCAGCTCACCCGGCATAACGCCGGAAAAACTGTTTTTT. Translation: CASSPGITPEKLFF. The V and J genes are TRBV18 and TRBJ1-4; D call uncertain. This CDR3 is built from 14 residues. Germline CDR1 and CDR2: KGHSH and LQKENI. V dropped 3 bases and J dropped 8 bases, with 13 bases sitting between them.

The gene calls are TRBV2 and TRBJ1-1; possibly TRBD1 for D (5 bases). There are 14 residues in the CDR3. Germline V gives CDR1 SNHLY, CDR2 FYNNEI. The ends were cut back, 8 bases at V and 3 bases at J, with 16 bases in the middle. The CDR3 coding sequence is TGTGCCAGCGGTTTCCTCGGGGCGGACACTGAAGCTTTCTTT. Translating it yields CASGFLGADTEAFF. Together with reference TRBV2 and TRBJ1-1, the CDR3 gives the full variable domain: EPEVTQTPSHQVTQMGQEVILRCVPISNHLYFYWYRQILGQKVEFLVSFYNNEISEKSEIFDDQFSVERPDGSNFTLKIRSTKLEDSAMYFCASGFLGADTEAFFGQGTRLTVV.

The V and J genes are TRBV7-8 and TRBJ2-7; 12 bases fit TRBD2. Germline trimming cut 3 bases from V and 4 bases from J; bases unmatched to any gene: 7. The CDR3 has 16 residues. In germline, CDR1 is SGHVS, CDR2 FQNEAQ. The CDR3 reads CASSFRTSGMKYEQYF. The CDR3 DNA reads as TGTGCCAGCAGCTTTAGGACTAGCGGGATGAAGTACGAGCAGTACTTC.

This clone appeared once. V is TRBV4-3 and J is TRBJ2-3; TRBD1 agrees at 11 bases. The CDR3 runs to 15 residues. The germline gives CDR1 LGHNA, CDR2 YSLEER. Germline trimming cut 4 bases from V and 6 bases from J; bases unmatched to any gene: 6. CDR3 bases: TGCGCCAGCAGCCCAGCCGGGACAGGGGGTGATACGCAGTATTTT. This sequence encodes CASSPAGTGGDTQYF.

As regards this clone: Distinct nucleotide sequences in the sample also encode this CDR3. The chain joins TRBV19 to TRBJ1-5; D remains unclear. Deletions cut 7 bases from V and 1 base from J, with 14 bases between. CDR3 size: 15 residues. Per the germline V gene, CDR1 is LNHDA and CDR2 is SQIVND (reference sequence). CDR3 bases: TGTGCCAGTAACGGAGGACCGAGGAGCAATCAGCCCCAGCATTTT. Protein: CASNGGPRSNQPQHF.

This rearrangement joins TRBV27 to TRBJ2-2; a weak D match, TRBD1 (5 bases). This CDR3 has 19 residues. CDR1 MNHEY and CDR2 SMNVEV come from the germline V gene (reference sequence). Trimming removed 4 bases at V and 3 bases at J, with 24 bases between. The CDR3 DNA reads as TGTGCCAGCAGTTCCTACCAACAAACAGGCGCCCAGGACACCGGGGAGCTGTTTTTT. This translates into CASSSYQQTGAQDTGELFF.

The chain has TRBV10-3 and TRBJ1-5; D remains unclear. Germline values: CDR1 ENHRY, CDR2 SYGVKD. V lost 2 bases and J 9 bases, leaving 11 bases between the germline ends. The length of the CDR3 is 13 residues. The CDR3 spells CAISEGVGRPQHF. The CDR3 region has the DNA TGTGCCATCAGTGAGGGCGTTGGGAGGCCCCAGCATTTT.

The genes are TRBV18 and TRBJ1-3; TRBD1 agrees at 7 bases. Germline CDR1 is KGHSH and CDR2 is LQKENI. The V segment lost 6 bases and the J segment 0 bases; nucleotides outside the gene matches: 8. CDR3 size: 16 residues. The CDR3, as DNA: TGTGCCAGCTCCACGGGACAGTTAGACTCTGGAAACACCATATATTTT. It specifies CASSTGQLDSGNTIYF.

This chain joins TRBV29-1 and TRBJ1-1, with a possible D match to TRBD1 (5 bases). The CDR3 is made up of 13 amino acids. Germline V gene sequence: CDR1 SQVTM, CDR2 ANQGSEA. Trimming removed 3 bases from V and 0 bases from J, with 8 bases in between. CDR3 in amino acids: CSVDPGLNTEAFF. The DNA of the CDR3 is TGCAGCGTTGATCCGGGACTGAACACTGAAGCTTTCTTT.

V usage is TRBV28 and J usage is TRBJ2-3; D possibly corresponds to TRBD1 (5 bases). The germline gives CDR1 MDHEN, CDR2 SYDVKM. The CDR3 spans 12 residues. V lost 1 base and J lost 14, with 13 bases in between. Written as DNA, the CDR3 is TGTGCCAGCAGTTTATTGGACAACCCTAGGTATTTT. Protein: CASSLLDNPRYF.

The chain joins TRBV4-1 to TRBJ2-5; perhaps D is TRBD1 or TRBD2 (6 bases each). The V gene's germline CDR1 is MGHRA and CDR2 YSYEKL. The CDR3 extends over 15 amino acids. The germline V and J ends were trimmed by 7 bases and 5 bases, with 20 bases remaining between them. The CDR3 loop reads CASTPGGRRGETQYF. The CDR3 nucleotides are TGCGCCAGCACCCCCGGGGGCCGGAGGGGGGAGACCCAGTACTTC.

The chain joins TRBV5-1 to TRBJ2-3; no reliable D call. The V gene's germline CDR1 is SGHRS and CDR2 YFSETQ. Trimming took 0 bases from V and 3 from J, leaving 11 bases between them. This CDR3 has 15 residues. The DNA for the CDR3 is TGCGCCAGCAGCTTGGATGGTGAAGGAACAGATACGCAGTATTTT. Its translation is CASSLDGEGTDTQYF.

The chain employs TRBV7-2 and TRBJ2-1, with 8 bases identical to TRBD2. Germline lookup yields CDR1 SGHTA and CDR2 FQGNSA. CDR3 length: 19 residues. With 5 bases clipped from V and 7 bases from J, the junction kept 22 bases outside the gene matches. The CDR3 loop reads CASSRTSGGGAGFVNEQFF. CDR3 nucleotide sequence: TGTGCCAGCAGCCGTACTAGCGGAGGGGGTGCGGGTTTTGTGAATGAGCAGTTCTTC.

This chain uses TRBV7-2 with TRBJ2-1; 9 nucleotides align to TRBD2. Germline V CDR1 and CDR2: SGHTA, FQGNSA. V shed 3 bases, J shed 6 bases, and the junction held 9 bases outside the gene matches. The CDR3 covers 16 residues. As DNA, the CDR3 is TGTGCCAGCAGCTTGGGACTAGCTTACCCACCCAATGAGCAGTTCTTC. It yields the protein CASSLGLAYPPNEQFF.

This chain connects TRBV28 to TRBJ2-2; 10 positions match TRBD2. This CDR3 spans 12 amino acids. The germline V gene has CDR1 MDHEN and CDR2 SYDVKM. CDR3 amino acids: CGLAGDPGELFF. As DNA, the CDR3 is TGTGGCCTAGCGGGAGATCCCGGGGAGCTGTTTTTT.

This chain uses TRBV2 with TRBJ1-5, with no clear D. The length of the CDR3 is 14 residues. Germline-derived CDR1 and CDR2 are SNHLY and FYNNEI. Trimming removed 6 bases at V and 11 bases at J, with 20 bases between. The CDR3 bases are TGTGCCAGCAGCCTAACAGCTACGGGTCGGGCCCAGCATTTT. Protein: CASSLTATGRAQHF.

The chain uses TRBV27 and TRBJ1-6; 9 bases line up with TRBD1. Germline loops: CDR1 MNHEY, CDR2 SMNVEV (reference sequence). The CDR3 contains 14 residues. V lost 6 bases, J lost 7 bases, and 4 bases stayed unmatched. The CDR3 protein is CASSPGTGNSPLHF. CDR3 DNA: TGTGCCAGCAGCCCCGGGACAGGGAATTCACCCCTCCACTTT.

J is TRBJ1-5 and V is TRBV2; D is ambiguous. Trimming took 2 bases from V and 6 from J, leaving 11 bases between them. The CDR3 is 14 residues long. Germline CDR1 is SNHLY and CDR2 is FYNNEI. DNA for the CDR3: TGTGCCAGCAGTGAACTGGGGTTAACTCAGCCCCAGCATTTT. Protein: CASSELGLTQPQHF.